Only a few counts were recorded for the clone carrying this TCR beta chain. Antigen specificity is unknown. Per the germline V gene, CDR1 is SQVTM and CDR2 is ANQGSEA. The CDR3 runs to 11 residues. The V gene lost 4 bases and the J gene lost 7 bases, with 10 bases spanning the gap. The data originate from a study of CD8 T cells in ankylosing spondylitis. With molecular barcodes, quantitative 5'-RACE was used to make the TCR beta libraries. TCRdb reprocessed the 5' RACE reads via MiXCR and lists one record per CDR3 protein. Seen here are 700,000 or so distinct CDR3 sequences, around 20% observed once, and the top ten hold around a fifth. Study conclusions and caveats: Disease-linked clones had a CD8+ phenotype and relatively low frequency in peripheral blood. Seemingly characteristic of ankylosing spondylitis blood was a TCR beta motif consisting of roughly 8 highly homologous variants.

Sequenced material: blood, either unsorted or a sorted T cell fraction (not recorded which). The chain has TRBV29-1 and TRBJ1-2; D is unresolved. The source is a male donor with ankylosing spondylitis. In DNA form, the CDR3 reads TGCAGCGTTGCGAGGGTACGTGGCTACACCTTC. Protein product: CSVARVRGYTF. The full variable domain, with the rest looked up from reference TRBV29-1 and TRBJ1-2, is SAVISQKPSRDICQRGTSLTIQCQVDSQVTMMFWYRQQPGQSLTLIATANQGSEATYESGFVIDKFPISRPNLTFSTLTVSNMSPEDSSIYLCSVARVRGYTFGSGTRLTVV.